The clone carrying this TCR beta chain was seen only once. The target antigen is unknown. The sample belongs to a study of Ad26.COV2.S vaccination and SARS-CoV-2 variants. Findings of the study overall: Spike-specific responses of CD8+ and CD4+ T cells were reported to display substantial breadth after vaccination. Ad26.COV2.S recipients had broader spike-specific TCRs (P = 0.0014).

Some clones are missing from TCRdb's copy, which holds only in-frame ones; the method was immunoSEQ multiplex PCR. The sample comprises 350,000 to 500,000 clones, about nine tenths of which are singletons, and 10% to 15% rests with the top ten. CDR1 and CDR2 (germline): MNHEY, SMNVEV (reference sequence). V was cut by 3 bases and J by 6 bases, with 8 bases left in between. The CDR3 has 13 residues. Treatment denoted: 15 to 20 received Ad26.COV2.S at low or high dose, single or two shots; about 5 received placebo; per-sample allocation not given. Sampling was done on day 63 after the first vaccine or placebo injection. An Ad26 vector that expressed Wuhan-strain SARS-CoV-2 spike constituted the vaccine.

Sequenced here: peripheral blood, sampled in a trial of Ad26.COV2.S vaccine versus placebo. This TCR derives from a person aged 18-60 years who received the Ad26.COV2.S COVID-19 vaccine or a placebo. J is TRBJ2-2 and V is TRBV27, with D perhaps TRBD2 (7 bases). CDR3 sequence reads: CASSLGGPGELFF. The CDR3 region has the DNA TGTGCCAGCAGTTTGGGGGGGCCCGGGGAGCTGTTTTTT.